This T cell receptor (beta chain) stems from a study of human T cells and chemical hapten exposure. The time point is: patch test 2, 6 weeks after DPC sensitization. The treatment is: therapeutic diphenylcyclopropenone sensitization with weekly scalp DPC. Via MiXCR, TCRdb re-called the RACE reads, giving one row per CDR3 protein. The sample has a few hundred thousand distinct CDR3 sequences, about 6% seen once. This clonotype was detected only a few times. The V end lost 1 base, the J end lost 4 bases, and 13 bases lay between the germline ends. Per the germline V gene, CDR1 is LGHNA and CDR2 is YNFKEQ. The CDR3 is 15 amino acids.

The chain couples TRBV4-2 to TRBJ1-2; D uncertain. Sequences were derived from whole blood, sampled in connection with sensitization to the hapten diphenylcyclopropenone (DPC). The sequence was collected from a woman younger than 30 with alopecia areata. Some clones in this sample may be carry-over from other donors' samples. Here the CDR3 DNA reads TGTGCCAGCAGCCAAGGGGGAGCTAGAATCTATGGCTACACCTTC. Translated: CASSQGGARIYGYTF.